This record covers a single T cell receptor (beta chain). Profiled with immunoSEQ multiplex PCR; TCRdb holds only in-frame clones, not every one. The sample records approximately 220,000 clones, over 80% being singletons. The data derive from a study of cytomegalovirus exposure and HLA in healthy donors. Looking at the study overall: Both the roughly 120 validation repertoires and the approximately 670 first-cohort repertoires used the same platform, as reported by a later analysis.

Trimming stripped 7 bases from V and 0 bases from J, with 13 bases between. The CDR3 spans 16 residues. Germline V lookup: CDR1 LNHDA, CDR2 SQIVND (reference sequence). Sequenced sample: PBMCs. V is TRBV19 and J is TRBJ2-6; tentatively, D is TRBD2 (6 bases). The TCR sequence derives from a woman between 18 and 29 years old in good health and CMV-seronegative. DNA of the CDR3: TGTGCCAGTATCCGGACGGGACTCTCTGGGGCCAACGTCCTGACTTTC. This codes for CASIRTGLSGANVLTF.